Below, 16 T cell receptor beta chains from the same sample are listed, as sequenced in a study of Tregs in tolerant kidney transplant recipients. Clones were read by immunoSEQ multiplex PCR, and TCRdb kept only the in-frame ones, dropping some. The sample has over 60,000 clones, about 89% seen once. Specimen: CD4+ T cells from blood, collected before the transplant. These receptors came from a human donor who received a combined kidney and bone marrow transplant.

V usage is TRBV27 and J usage is TRBJ2-2, with 8 bases that match TRBD1. Germline values: CDR1 MNHEY, CDR2 SMNVEV (reference sequence). V was clipped by 5 bases and J by 5 bases; unmatched bases: 7. CDR3 length: 15 amino acids. The CDR3 loop reads CASSPGTGGTGELFF. The CDR3 bases are TGTGCCAGCAGTCCGGGGACAGGCGGGACCGGGGAGCTGTTTTTT.

This clone was observed once. The chain is built from TRBV5-6 and TRBJ2-1, with TRBD1 matching 7 bases. The CDR3 loop spans 15 amino acids. With V trimmed by 2 bases and J by 2 bases, 4 bases remained unmatched. Germline CDR1 SGHDT, CDR2 YYEEEE. CDR3 coding DNA: TGTGCCAGCAGCTTCCGGGACAGAGCCTACAATGAGCAGTTCTTC. This translates into CASSFRDRAYNEQFF.

This chain connects TRBV11-2 to TRBJ2-2; weak D call: TRBD2 (7 bases). Germline lookup yields CDR1 SGHAT and CDR2 FQNNGV. The length of the CDR3 is 14 residues. Trimming removed 1 base at V and 7 bases at J, with 10 bases between. CDR3 protein: CASSLGGGHGELFF. Written as DNA, the CDR3 is TGTGCCAGCAGCTTAGGGGGGGGCCACGGGGAGCTGTTTTTT. The entire variable domain, with the rest obtained from reference TRBV11-2 and TRBJ2-2, is as follows: EAGVAQSPRYKIIEKRQSVAFWCNPISGHATLYWYQQILGQGPKLLIQFQNNGVVDDSQLPKDRFSAERLKGVDSTLKIQPAKLEDSAVYLCASSLGGGHGELFFGEGSRLTVL.

V usage is TRBV18 and J usage is TRBJ2-7; TRBD2 aligns across 10 bases. Trimming cost V 0 bases and J 5 bases; bases outside gene matches: 10. Per the germline V gene, CDR1 is KGHSH and CDR2 is LQKENI. This CDR3 contains 17 residues. The CDR3 loop reads CASSPPASGSSGDEQYF. The CDR3 nucleotides read TGTGCCAGCTCACCACCGGCTAGCGGGAGTTCAGGGGACGAGCAGTACTTC.

This chain uses TRBV7-8 with TRBJ2-1; no reliable D call. Deletions cut 5 bases from V and 8 bases from J, with 13 bases between. CDR1 is SGHVS, CDR2 FQNEAQ, per germline. This CDR3 contains 13 residues. The CDR3 DNA is TGTGCCAGCAGCCCACCACGGTCCGATGAGCAGTTCTTC. Protein: CASSPPRSDEQFF.

The chain employs TRBV6-1 and TRBJ2-5, with no clear D. Looked up from germline, CDR1 is MNHNS and CDR2 is SASEGT. CDR3 length: 13 residues. V lost 4 bases and J 6 bases, leaving 12 bases between the germline ends. As DNA, the CDR3 is TGTGCCAGCAGTGTCCTAGAGCAGCAGACCCAGTACTTC. It is translated as CASSVLEQQTQYF.

This chain joins TRBV5-1 and TRBJ2-2; 15 bases line up with TRBD2. The CDR3 is made up of 15 amino acids. Germline V lookup: CDR1 SGHRS, CDR2 YFSETQ. V trimming: 5 bases; J trimming: 5 bases; junction bases outside the gene matches: 1. In nucleotides, the CDR3 is TGCGCCAGCAGTGGGACTAGCGGGAGGACCGGGGAGCTGTTTTTT. Protein sequence: CASSGTSGRTGELFF.

The chain has TRBV15 and TRBJ2-5, with 9 bases that match TRBD1. The V and J ends lost 3 bases and 9 bases, in that order; junction bases with no gene match: 11. CDR3 length: 15 residues. Per the germline V gene, CDR1 is LNHNV and CDR2 is YYDKDF (reference sequence). CDR3 region: CATSSDGTGLGAQYF. For the CDR3, the DNA is TGTGCCACCAGCAGCGACGGGACAGGGCTGGGGGCCCAGTACTTC. Full variable domain (outside the CDR3, taken from reference TRBV15 and TRBJ2-5): DAMVIQNPRYQVTQFGKPVTLSCSQTLNHNVMYWYQQKSSQAPKLLFHYYDKDFNNEADTPDNFQSRRPNTSFCFLDIRSPGLGDTAMYLCATSSDGTGLGAQYFGPGTRLLVL.

This chain uses TRBV28 with TRBJ2-7, with TRBD2 matching 7 bases. Germline CDR1 is MDHEN and CDR2 is SYDVKM. After removal of 5 bases from V and 4 bases from J, the junction contained 11 bases not matched to a gene. This CDR3 spans 15 amino acids. Written as DNA, the CDR3 is TGTGCCAGCAGTCTCCCTAGCGGACCTCGTTACGAGCAGTACTTC. Protein product: CASSLPSGPRYEQYF.

The chain links TRBV5-1 to TRBJ1-4; tentative D call: TRBD1 (5 bases). In germline, CDR1 is SGHRS, CDR2 YFSETQ. This CDR3 has 15 residues. Trimming took 1 base from V and 8 from J, leaving 15 bases between them. The CDR3 reads CASSLWGRAGEKLFF. The CDR3 region has the DNA TGCGCCAGCAGCTTGTGGGGCCGCGCGGGGGAAAAACTGTTTTTT.

This chain links TRBV7-9 with TRBJ2-7; 11 nucleotides align to TRBD1. Germline lookup yields CDR1 SEHNR and CDR2 FQNEAQ (reference sequence). This CDR3 contains 15 residues. V trimming: 7 bases; J trimming: 1 base; junction bases outside the gene matches: 6. The CDR3 here is CASTTGTGGSYEQYF. DNA for the CDR3: TGTGCCAGCACCACCGGGACAGGGGGTTCCTACGAGCAGTACTTC. Combining the CDR3 with reference TRBV7-9 and TRBJ2-7 gives the whole variable domain DTGVSQNPRHKITKRGQNVTFRCDPISEHNRLYWYRQTLGQGPEFLTYFQNEAQLEKSRLLSDRFSAERPKGSFSTLEIQRTEQGDSAMYLCASTTGTGGSYEQYFGPGTRLTVT.

The V and J genes are TRBV7-2 and TRBJ1-3, with D possibly being TRBD1 (6 bases). The CDR3 spans 15 residues. Germline CDR1 reads SGHTA; CDR2 reads FQGNSA. V was shortened by 5 bases and J by 0 bases, with 11 bases between the two germline ends. In nucleotides, the CDR3 is TGTGCCAGCAGCACCGACAGGTCCTCTGGAAACACCATATATTTT. The encoded protein is CASSTDRSSGNTIYF.

V gene TRBV7-9 combines with J gene TRBJ1-5; 8 bases map to TRBD1. This CDR3 is built from 16 residues. In germline, CDR1 is SEHNR, CDR2 FQNEAQ (reference sequence). V shed 4 bases, J shed 2 bases, and the junction held 7 bases outside the gene matches. The CDR3 loop is CASSSSGTGGNQPQHF. The CDR3 DNA reads TGTGCCAGCAGCTCATCCGGGACAGGCGGCAATCAGCCCCAGCATTTT.

This chain uses TRBV28 with TRBJ1-5; D is possibly TRBD1 (5 bases). Trimming pared 2 bases from V and 6 bases from J, leaving 14 bases between. The CDR3 totals 15 residues. CDR1 and CDR2 from the germline V gene are MDHEN and SYDVKM. CDR3 bases: TGTGCCAGCAGTTTAATACCAGGGTCGGGTCAGCCCCAGCATTTT. Its translation is CASSLIPGSGQPQHF. Full variable domain (outside the CDR3, taken from reference TRBV28 and TRBJ1-5): DVKVTQSSRYLVKRTGEKVFLECVQDMDHENMFWYRQDPGLGLRLIYFSYDVKMKEKGDIPEGYSVSREKKERFSLILESASTNQTSMYLCASSLIPGSGQPQHFGDGTRLSIL.

The chain recombines TRBV5-6 with TRBJ1-1; 7 bases map to TRBD1. The CDR3 is 14 amino acids. Germline loops: CDR1 SGHDT, CDR2 YYEEEE. Trimming at V came to 0 bases and at J to 4 bases, leaving 3 bases not matched to a gene. This CDR3 is CASSLGQGSTEAFF. CDR3 in DNA: TGTGCCAGCAGCTTGGGACAGGGCTCCACTGAAGCTTTCTTT.

The genes are TRBV12-5 and TRBJ2-1; tentative D call: TRBD1 (6 bases). The CDR3 consists of 12 residues. The ends were cut back, 3 bases at V and 9 bases at J, with 9 bases in the middle. CDR1 is LGHNT and CDR2 is FRNRAP in the germline V gene. In nucleotides, the CDR3 is TGTGCTAGTGGTTTACTAGGGGGTGAGCAGTTCTTC. Its protein is CASGLLGGEQFF.